Listed here are 13 T cell receptor beta chains from one sample, sequenced in a study of vaccination effects on CD4 cells after COVID-19. The data were produced by immunoSEQ multiplex PCR, yet TCRdb's version contains in-frame clones alone and is incomplete. The data show around 50,000 clones, 60% to 85% seen once. Following culture for approximately ten days, CD4+ T cells were isolated. The antigens of these receptors remain unknown. The input for sequencing was CD4+ T cells from PBMCs cultured without peptide, taken before COVID-19 vaccination. These receptors originate from a human donor who had a prior SARS-CoV-2 infection.

This clone was counted once. The chain uses TRBV30 and TRBJ1-5, with unresolved D. Germline-derived CDR1 and CDR2 are GTSNPN and SVGIG (reference sequence). There are 14 residues in the CDR3. The germline V and J ends were trimmed by 0 bases and 3 bases, with 9 bases remaining between them. The CDR3 loop is CAWSVGQLNQPQHF. The CDR3 nucleotides are TGTGCCTGGAGTGTAGGCCAGCTCAATCAGCCCCAGCATTTT.

This chain uses TRBV11-3 with TRBJ1-6, with 8 bases that match TRBD1. This CDR3 spans 18 amino acids. Germline CDR1 reads SGHNT; CDR2 reads YENEEA. V lost 0 bases, J lost 6 bases, and 10 bases stayed unmatched. CDR3 amino acids: CASSLDDRGFRCNSPLHF. CDR3 DNA: TGTGCCAGCAGCTTAGATGACAGGGGCTTCCGGTGTAATTCACCCCTCCACTTT. Combining the CDR3 with reference TRBV11-3 and TRBJ1-6 gives the whole variable domain EAGVVQSPRYKIIEKKQPVAFWCNPISGHNTLYWYLQNLGQGPELLIRYENEEAVDDSQLPKDRFSAERLKGVDSTLKIQPAELGDSAVYLCASSLDDRGFRCNSPLHFGNGTRLTVT.

This clone was found a few times. The chain joins TRBV2 to TRBJ2-1, with TRBD2 matching over 14 bases. The CDR3 sequence is 16 residues long. Germline assignment: CDR1 SNHLY and CDR2 FYNNEI. J was trimmed by 7 bases and V by 4 bases; bases with no gene match: 6. The CDR3 region has the DNA TGTGCCAGCAGTGGACTAGCGGGGGGGCCTGGGAATGAGCAGTTCTTC. Translating it yields CASSGLAGGPGNEQFF.

The genes are TRBV5-1 and TRBJ1-1; TRBD1 matches at 8 bases. Unmatched junction bases numbered 6, after V lost 3 bases and J lost 5 bases. Germline-derived CDR1 and CDR2 are SGHRS and YFSETQ. CDR3 length equals 14 residues. The chain's CDR3 is CASSSTGGRTEAFF. The CDR3 DNA is TGCGCCAGCAGCTCCACAGGGGGAAGAACTGAAGCTTTCTTT.

The V gene is TRBV19, the J gene TRBJ2-2, with D perhaps matching TRBD2 (6 bases). Germline V gene sequence: CDR1 LNHDA, CDR2 SQIVND (reference sequence). This CDR3 spans 17 amino acids. The V end lost 0 bases, the J end lost 3 bases, and 14 bases lay between the germline ends. The CDR3 DNA reads TGTGCCAGTAGTATAGAGGGGGGAGTGGTGTACACCGGGGAGCTGTTTTTT. The encoded protein is CASSIEGGVVYTGELFF. The whole variable domain, filled in from reference TRBV19 and TRBJ2-2, reads DGGITQSPKYLFRKEGQNVTLSCEQNLNHDAMYWYRQDPGQGLRLIYYSQIVNDFQKGDIAEGYSVSREKKESFPLTVTSAQKNPTAFYLCASSIEGGVVYTGELFFGEGSRLTVL.

This clone was picked up one time. The CDR3 DNA is TGTGCCAGCAGCCATTCCCCCGGGACAGGGTCCTACGAGCAGTACTTC. It specifies CASSHSPGTGSYEQYF. The chain uses TRBV5-5 and TRBJ2-7, with 9 bases matching TRBD1. Trimming cost V 4 bases and J 1 base; bases outside gene matches: 9. Germline loops: CDR1 SGHKS, CDR2 YYEKEE (reference sequence). The CDR3 runs 16 residues.

The rearrangement links TRBV5-1 to TRBJ2-1; a possible D gene is TRBD2 (6 bases). Germline CDR1 reads SGHRS; CDR2 reads YFSETQ. There are 15 residues in the CDR3. V was cut by 0 bases and J by 5 bases, with 12 bases left in between. The CDR3 reads CASSLAGGGNNEQFF. CDR3 DNA sequence: TGCGCCAGCAGCTTGGCTGGTGGGGGGAACAATGAGCAGTTCTTC.

This clone was observed once. The V call is TRBV11-3, the J call TRBJ2-1; 11 nucleotides match TRBD2. Germline values: CDR1 SGHNT, CDR2 YENEEA. The CDR3 is 16 amino acids. The trim removed 5 bases at V and 7 bases at J, leaving 10 bases unmatched. The CDR3 DNA follows: TGTGCCAGCAGCGCCCGGGGGGCTAGCGGGGGGAATGAGCAGTTCTTC. As protein: CASSARGASGGNEQFF.

V and J are TRBV30 and TRBJ1-1, with 8 bases lining up with TRBD1. The germline V gene has CDR1 GTSNPN and CDR2 SVGIG (reference sequence). Trimming cost V 3 bases and J 5 bases; bases outside gene matches: 5. The CDR3 has 13 amino acids. CDR3 bases: TGTGCCTGGAGCCTGGACAGGGCTACTGAAGCTTTCTTT. This encodes CAWSLDRATEAFF.

This chain connects TRBV11-2 to TRBJ2-5, with TRBD1 as a possible D gene (6 bases). This CDR3 region has 13 residues. Germline V gene lookup returns CDR1 SGHAT and CDR2 FQNNGV. Trimming pared 5 bases from V and 2 bases from J, leaving 9 bases between. The CDR3 protein is CASSGQLQETQYF. The CDR3 DNA sequence: TGTGCCAGCAGCGGACAGCTTCAAGAGACCCAGTACTTC. The whole variable domain, filled in from reference TRBV11-2 and TRBJ2-5, reads EAGVAQSPRYKIIEKRQSVAFWCNPISGHATLYWYQQILGQGPKLLIQFQNNGVVDDSQLPKDRFSAERLKGVDSTLKIQPAKLEDSAVYLCASSGQLQETQYFGPGTRLLVL.

This chain connects TRBV5-3 to TRBJ2-4; D might be TRBD1 or TRBD2, each matching 5 bases. TRBV5-3 is identified as an open reading frame with a role that is uncertain. V was trimmed by 10 bases and J by 0 bases, leaving 11 bases between them. This CDR3 has 13 residues. In DNA, the CDR3 is TGTGCCTGGGGGATCCTAGCCAAAAACATTCAGTACTTC. Translated, it gives CAWGILAKNIQYF.

This sequence joins TRBV7-2 and TRBJ2-5; no firm D call. Between the trimmed V and J ends, which lost 1 base and 5 bases, there was a span of 11 bases. The CDR3 loop spans 14 amino acids. Germline CDR1 reads SGHTA; CDR2 reads FQGNSA. CDR3 coding DNA: TGTGCCAGCAGCTTAGTTAGAGTCGGGGAGACCCAGTACTTC. Residues: CASSLVRVGETQYF.

This clone was seen only a few times. This chain uses TRBV7-2 with TRBJ1-6; perhaps TRBD1 as D (6 bases). The CDR3 runs to 13 residues. Trimming pared 1 base from V and 17 bases from J, leaving 15 bases between. Germline CDR1 and CDR2: SGHTA and FQGNSA. The CDR3 sequence: CASSLEGGTGFHF. The CDR3 DNA is TGTGCCAGCAGCTTAGAAGGGGGAACAGGGTTCCACTTT.